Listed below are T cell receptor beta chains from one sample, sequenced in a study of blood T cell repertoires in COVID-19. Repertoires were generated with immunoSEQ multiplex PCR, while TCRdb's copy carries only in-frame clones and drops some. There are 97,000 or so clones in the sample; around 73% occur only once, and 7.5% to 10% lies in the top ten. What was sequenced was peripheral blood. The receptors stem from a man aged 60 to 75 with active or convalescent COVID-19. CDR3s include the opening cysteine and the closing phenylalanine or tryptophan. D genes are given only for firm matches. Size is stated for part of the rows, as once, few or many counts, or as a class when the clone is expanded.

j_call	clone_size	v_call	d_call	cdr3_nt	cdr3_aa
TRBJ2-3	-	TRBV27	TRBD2	TGTGCCAGCAGTTTGAGTCAAGCGGGGCGCGCGGGGCAGTATTTT	CASSLSQAGRAGQYF
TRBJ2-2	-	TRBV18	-	TGTGCCAGCTCACCAATCGCCGGGGAGCTGTTTTTT	CASSPIAGELFF
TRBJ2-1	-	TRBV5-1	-	TGCGCCAGCAGCTTGGTCAGCGGCAATATTAACAATGAGCAGTTCTTC	CASSLVSGNINNEQFF
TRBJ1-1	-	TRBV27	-	TGTGCCAGCAGTTTGATGGCCGCGTCGGGGACTGAAGCTTTCTTT	CASSLMAASGTEAFF
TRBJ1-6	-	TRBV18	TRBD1	TGTGCCAGCTCACCGCGAGGACAGGGGGCGGTCTCCTATAATTCACCCCTCCACTTT	CASSPRGQGAVSYNSPLHF
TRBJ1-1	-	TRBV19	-	TGTGCCAGTAGTATAGATTTTAGCCGCGGAAACACTGAAGCTTTCTTT	CASSIDFSRGNTEAFF
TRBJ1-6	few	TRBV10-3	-	TGTGCCACAGCGGAGGGAACGATTAATAATTCACCCCTCCACTTT	CATAEGTINNSPLHF
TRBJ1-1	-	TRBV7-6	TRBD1	TGTGCCAGCAGCCCCCGACCGGGACAGGGGACTGTCACTGAAGCTTTCTTT	CASSPRPGQGTVTEAFF
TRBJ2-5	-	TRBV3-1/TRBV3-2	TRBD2	TGTGCCAGCACCCCCACTAGCGGGGCAACCCAAGAGACCCAGTACTTC	CASTPTSGATQETQYF
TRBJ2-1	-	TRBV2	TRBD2	TGTGCCAGCAGTGCGGGACTAGCGGGAGGTCCCAATGAGCAGTTCTTC	CASSAGLAGGPNEQFF
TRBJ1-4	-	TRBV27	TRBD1	TGTGCCAGCAGTCCCCAGGACAGGGGGCTGTCAACTAATGAAAAACTGTTTTTT	CASSPQDRGLSTNEKLFF
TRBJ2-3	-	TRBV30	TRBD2	TGTGCCTGGAATGAGCGGGAGGGCAAAGATACGCAGTATTTT	CAWNEREGKDTQYF
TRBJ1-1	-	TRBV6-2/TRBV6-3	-	TGTGCCAGCAGTTACCCGACTGGGAACACTGAAGCTTTCTTT	CASSYPTGNTEAFF
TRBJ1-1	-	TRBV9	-	TGTGCCAGCAGCGTAGCAGTAGACATGAACACTGAAGCTTTCTTT	CASSVAVDMNTEAFF
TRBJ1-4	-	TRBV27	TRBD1	TGTGCAGCAGTTTATGGACAGGGGGCGGATGAAAAACTGTTTTTT	CAAVYGQGADEKLFF
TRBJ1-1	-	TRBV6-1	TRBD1	TGTGCCAGCAGTGAACCTGGACAGGGGGCGGGTGAAGCTTTCTTT	CASSEPGQGAGEAFF
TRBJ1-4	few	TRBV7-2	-	TGTGCCAGCAGCTTCGCCAGGACTAATGAAAAACTGTTTTTT	CASSFARTNEKLFF
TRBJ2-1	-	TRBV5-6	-	TGTGCCAGCAGCTTGAGGGAGCTAGTTCGCTATGAGCAGTTCTTC	CASSLRELVRYEQFF
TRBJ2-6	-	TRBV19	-	TGTGCCAGTACCCTCCGGGGGAGGACTGGGGCCAACGTCCTGACTTTC	CASTLRGRTGANVLTF
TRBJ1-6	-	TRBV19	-	TGTGCCAGTAGTCTGGAGGGTAATTCACCCCTCCACTTT	CASSLEGNSPLHF
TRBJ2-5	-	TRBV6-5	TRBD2	TGTGCCAGCAGTTACTCGGCGGGAGGGGAAGAGACCCAGTACTTC	CASSYSAGGEETQYF
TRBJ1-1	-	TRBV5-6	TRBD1	TGTGCCAGCAGCTTGGACGGGACAGGGGTCACTGAAGCTTTCTTT	CASSLDGTGVTEAFF
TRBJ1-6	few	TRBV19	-	TGTGCCAGTAGATGGTCGGCAGGTGCTAATTCACCCCTCCACTTT	CASRWSAGANSPLHF
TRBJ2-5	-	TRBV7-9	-	TGTGCCAGCAGCTATATTTCGGGTCTAGAGACCCAGTACTTC	CASSYISGLETQYF
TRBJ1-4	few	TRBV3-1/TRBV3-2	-	TGTGCCAGCAGCCAAGATTCGGGAGAGTCTGAAAAACTGTTTTTT	CASSQDSGESEKLFF
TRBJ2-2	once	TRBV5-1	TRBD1	TGCGCCAGCAGCGGGGGACAGGGGGCGCACACCGGGGAGCTGTTTTTT	CASSGGQGAHTGELFF
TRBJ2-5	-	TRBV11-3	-	TGTGCCAGCAGCTTTGGGCTCGCGGGGTTAGAGACCCAGTACTTC	CASSFGLAGLETQYF
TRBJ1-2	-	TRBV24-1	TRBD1	TGTGCCACCAGTGATACCGGGACAGGGAACTATGGCTACACCTTC	CATSDTGTGNYGYTF
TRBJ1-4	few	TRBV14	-	TGTGCCAGCAGCCAAGCCCAGGGTCTTAATGAAAAACTGTTTTTT	CASSQAQGLNEKLFF
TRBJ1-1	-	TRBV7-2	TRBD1	TGTGCCAGCAGCTTCGGGACAGGGATCACTGAAGCTTTCTTT	CASSFGTGITEAFF
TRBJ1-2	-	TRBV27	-	TGTGCCAGCAGTTTAAATTTGGGGCCTGTCTATGGCTACACCTTC	CASSLNLGPVYGYTF
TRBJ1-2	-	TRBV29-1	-	TGCAGCGTCGATGGGTGGGCGGGAGGTCACACCTTC	CSVDGWAGGHTF
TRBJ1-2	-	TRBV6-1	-	TGTGCCAGCAGTGAAGGCGGGTCATTTAACTATGGCTACACCTTC	CASSEGGSFNYGYTF
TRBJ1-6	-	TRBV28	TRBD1	TGTGCCAGCAGTCTAGACTCGGGACAGGGGAGTCCACCCCTCCACTTT	CASSLDSGQGSPPLHF
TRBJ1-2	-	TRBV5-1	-	TGCGCCAGCAGCTTACAGGGATCGGGCTACACCTTC	CASSLQGSGYTF
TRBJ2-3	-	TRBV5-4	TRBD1	TGTGCCAGCAGCCCGGGGACAGGGACAACCCATACGCAGTATTTT	CASSPGTGTTHTQYF
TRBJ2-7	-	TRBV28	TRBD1	TGTGCCAGTAGTACGATGGGGACAGCGTACGAGCAGTACTTC	CASSTMGTAYEQYF
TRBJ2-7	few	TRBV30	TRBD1	TGTGCCTGGAGTTACCCCGGGACAGGGCTTCGGCAGTACTTC	CAWSYPGTGLRQYF
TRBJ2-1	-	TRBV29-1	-	TGCAGCGGGCAGACTGGCAGCTCCTACAATGAGCAGTTCTTC	CSGQTGSSYNEQFF
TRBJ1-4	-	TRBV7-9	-	TGTGCCAGCAGCCTCACTACCGCAACTAATGAAAAACTGTTTTTT	CASSLTTATNEKLFF
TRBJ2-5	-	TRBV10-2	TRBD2	TGCGCCAGCTCAACTAGCGGGAGGCCCGAGCTTGAGACCCAGTACTTC	CASSTSGRPELETQYF
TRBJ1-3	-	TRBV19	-	TGTGCCAGTACCTTAGGAGTTAGAAGCCCTAGAAACACCATATATTTT	CASTLGVRSPRNTIYF
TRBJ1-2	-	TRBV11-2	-	TGTGCCAGCAGCTTTCTGGCGGGGGGGAGCGGCTACACCTTC	CASSFLAGGSGYTF
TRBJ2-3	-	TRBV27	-	TGTGCCAGCAGTCGGACTGGCACAGATACGCAGTATTTT	CASSRTGTDTQYF
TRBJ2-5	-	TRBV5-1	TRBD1	TGCGCCAGCAGCTTGGGGCCAGGGGGTCGCGAGACCCAGTACTTC	CASSLGPGGRETQYF
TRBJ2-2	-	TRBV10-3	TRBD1	TGTGCCATCAGTGAAGGACAGGGGCACACCGGGGAGCTGTTTTTT	CAISEGQGHTGELFF
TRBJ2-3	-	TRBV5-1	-	TGCGCCAGCAGCCGAGGAGGGGGCACAGATACGCAGTATTTT	CASSRGGGTDTQYF
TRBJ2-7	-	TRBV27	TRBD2	TGTGCCAGCAGTTGGGCGGGACTAGCGGGCTACGAGCAGTACTTC	CASSWAGLAGYEQYF
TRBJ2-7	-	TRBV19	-	TGTGGGAAAGGAGGCCCAACCTACGAGCAGTACTTC	CGKGGPTYEQYF
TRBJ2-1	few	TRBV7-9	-	TGTGCCAGCAGCTCAATACAGGGCCGAGGGATATACAATGAGCAGTTCTTC	CASSSIQGRGIYNEQFF
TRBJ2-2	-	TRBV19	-	TGTGCCAGTAGTATAGCATTGGGACTTGCCACCGGGGAGCTGTTTTTT	CASSIALGLATGELFF
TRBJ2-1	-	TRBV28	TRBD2	TGTGCCAGCAGCATTAGCGGGAGGGCCCACAATGAGCAGTTCTTC	CASSISGRAHNEQFF